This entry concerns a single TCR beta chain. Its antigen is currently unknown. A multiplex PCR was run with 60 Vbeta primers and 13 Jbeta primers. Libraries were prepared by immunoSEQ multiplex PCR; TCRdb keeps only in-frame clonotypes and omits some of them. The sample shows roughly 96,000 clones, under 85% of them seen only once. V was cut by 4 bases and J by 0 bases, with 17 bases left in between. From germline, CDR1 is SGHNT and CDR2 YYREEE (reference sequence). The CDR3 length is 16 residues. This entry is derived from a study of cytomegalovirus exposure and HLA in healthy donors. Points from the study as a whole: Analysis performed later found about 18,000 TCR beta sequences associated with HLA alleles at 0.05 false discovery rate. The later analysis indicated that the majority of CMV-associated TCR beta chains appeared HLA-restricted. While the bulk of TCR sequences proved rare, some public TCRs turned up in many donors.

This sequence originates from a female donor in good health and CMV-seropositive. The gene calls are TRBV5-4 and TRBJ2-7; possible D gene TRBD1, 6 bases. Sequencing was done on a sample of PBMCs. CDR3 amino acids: CASSPSMGAGSYEQYF. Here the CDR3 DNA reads TGTGCCAGCAGCCCCAGTATGGGGGCGGGCTCCTACGAGCAGTACTTC.